Presented here are 30 T cell receptor beta chains from one specimen sequenced in a study of sequential checkpoint blockade in melanoma. Produced via immunoSEQ multiplex PCR; TCRdb's table is partial and in-frame only. The sample contains 25,000 to 35,000 clones, over 80% of which appear only once. Treatment reported: randomized to nivolumab then ipilimumab (arm A) or the reverse (arm B). Sequencing was performed on CD8+ T cells sorted from blood (inferred from file names), taken from a patient given nivolumab and ipilimumab in sequence. These receptors originate from a human donor with melanoma.

The CDR3 DNA reads as TGTGCCAGCAGTATAACAGGGGCCGCAGGGCTTTATTATGGCTACACCTTC. Translation gives CASSITGAAGLYYGYTF. V and J are TRBV27 and TRBJ1-2, with TRBD1 identical over 7 bases. Germline V gene lookup returns CDR1 MNHEY and CDR2 SMNVEV (reference sequence). This CDR3 is built from 17 residues. With V trimmed by 5 bases and J by 5 bases, 17 bases remained unmatched.

This chain uses TRBV6-4 with TRBJ2-3, with TRBD2 as a possible D gene (5 bases). From germline, CDR1 is MRHNA and CDR2 SNTAGT. The ends were cut back, 5 bases at V and 1 base at J, with 10 bases in the middle. This CDR3 contains 14 residues. The CDR3 DNA follows: TGTGCCAGCAGTTTCTCAGCGGGCACAGATACGCAGTATTTT. It is translated as CASSFSAGTDTQYF.

The chain uses TRBV9 and TRBJ2-6; 7 nucleotides align to TRBD1. V dropped 6 bases and J dropped 1; count of bases not matched to a gene: 4. Germline V gene data show CDR1 as SGDLS and CDR2 as YYNGEE. There are 15 residues in the CDR3. The CDR3 DNA reads TGTGCCAGCACCCCGGGACAGTCTGGGGCCAACGTCCTGACTTTC. Its protein product is CASTPGQSGANVLTF.

Comment on this clone: In the same sample, other DNA sequences code for this CDR3. The V and J genes are TRBV29-1 and TRBJ2-1; 10 bases align to TRBD1. Germline V gene lookup returns CDR1 SQVTM and CDR2 ANQGSEA. This CDR3 has 16 amino acids. The CDR3: CSVHPRDRGSYNEQFF. DNA for the CDR3: TGCAGTGTCCACCCCCGGGACAGGGGTTCCTACAATGAGCAGTTCTTC.

The chain carries TRBV5-6 and TRBJ1-2; 7 bases map to TRBD1. J was trimmed by 7 bases and V by 0 bases; bases with no gene match: 9. The length of the CDR3 is 15 residues. Germline V gene sequence: CDR1 SGHDT, CDR2 YYEEEE. Written as DNA, the CDR3 is TGTGCCAGCAGCTTGGAGACAGGGAGACTGGGTGGCTACACCTTC. This codes for CASSLETGRLGGYTF.

DNA for the CDR3: TGTGCCAGTAGTAAAACGACACATGACCAGAACACTGAAGCTTTCTTT. Its protein is CASSKTTHDQNTEAFF. This chain uses TRBV19 with TRBJ1-1; D is uncertain. The CDR3 totals 16 residues. Germline CDR1 reads LNHDA; CDR2 reads SQIVND (reference sequence). Trimming took off 4 bases at V and 1 base at J, with 16 bases between the two ends. Full variable domain (missing parts from reference TRBV19 and TRBJ1-1): DGGITQSPKYLFRKEGQNVTLSCEQNLNHDAMYWYRQDPGQGLRLIYYSQIVNDFQKGDIAEGYSVSREKKESFPLTVTSAQKNPTAFYLCASSKTTHDQNTEAFFGQGTRLTVV.

This chain uses TRBV27 with TRBJ2-5; D not certain. The germline CDR1 and CDR2 sequences are MNHEY and SMNVEV (reference sequence). The CDR3 loop spans 13 amino acids. V lost 4 bases and J 0 bases, leaving 6 bases between the germline ends. CDR3 DNA sequence: TGTGCCAGCAGTTCCCTTTACCAAGAGACCCAGTACTTC. Translation gives CASSSLYQETQYF.

The CDR3 here is CASSQNTGELFF. The CDR3 bases are TGTGCCAGTAGTCAAAACACCGGGGAGCTGTTTTTT. The chain links TRBV19 to TRBJ2-2; D remains ambiguous. Germline V gives CDR1 LNHDA, CDR2 SQIVND (reference sequence). CDR3 length equals 12 residues. The V end was cut by 5 bases, the J end by 2 bases, with 3 bases between.

This chain joins TRBV5-4 and TRBJ2-1, with 11 bases that match TRBD2. The CDR3 runs to 14 residues. Germline CDR1 reads SGHNT; CDR2 reads YYREEE (reference sequence). V shed 4 bases and J 7 bases; nucleotides not matched to a gene: 4. The CDR3 DNA reads TGTGCCAGCAGCGCTAGCGGGGGGCAGAATGAGCAGTTCTTC. Protein product: CASSASGGQNEQFF.

The chain is built from TRBV6-4 and TRBJ2-1; TRBD2 matches at 9 bases. CDR3 length: 17 residues. V shed 5 bases, J shed 7 bases, and the junction held 15 bases outside the gene matches. The V gene's germline CDR1 is MRHNA and CDR2 SNTAGT. The CDR3 region has the DNA TGTGCCAGCAGTCCTAGTAGCGGGAGCTTCGGCGGAAATGAGCAGTTCTTC. Translated, it gives CASSPSSGSFGGNEQFF.

This chain connects TRBV7-2 to TRBJ2-2, with 10 positions matching TRBD1. Per germline, CDR1 SGHTA and CDR2 FQGNSA. The CDR3 has 17 amino acids. Unmatched junction bases numbered 9, after V lost 4 bases and J lost 4 bases. The CDR3 is CASSWGGTGDFTGELFF. As DNA, the CDR3 is TGTGCCAGCAGCTGGGGGGGGACAGGGGATTTCACCGGGGAGCTGTTTTTT.

The table lists this clone with a count of one. V and J are TRBV6-1 and TRBJ1-6; D may be TRBD1 (6 bases). CDR3 length: 14 amino acids. V was trimmed by 1 base and J by 10 bases, leaving 11 bases between them. In germline, CDR1 is MNHNS, CDR2 SASEGT. CDR3 amino acids: CASSEEQGGSPLHF. CDR3 nucleotide sequence: TGTGCCAGCAGTGAAGAACAGGGAGGGTCACCCCTCCACTTT.

The chain carries TRBV29-1 and TRBJ1-1; the match to TRBD1 covers 7 bases. Germline loops: CDR1 SQVTM, CDR2 ANQGSEA. The CDR3 loop spans 16 amino acids. The ends lost 5 bases at V and 3 bases at J; junction bases unmatched: 15. The CDR3 protein is CSVPPLSYRGDTEAFF. CDR3 coding DNA: TGCAGCGTTCCGCCCTTGTCTTACAGGGGCGACACTGAAGCTTTCTTT.

V is TRBV6-5 and J is TRBJ2-2; D is possibly TRBD1 (6 bases). The germline CDR1 and CDR2 sequences are MNHEY and SVGAGI. The CDR3 runs 15 residues. V gave up 5 bases and J gave up 1 base, with 11 bases separating them. The CDR3 nucleotides read TGTGCCAGCAGTCCCCAGGACAGGAACACCGGGGAGCTGTTTTTT. Translation: CASSPQDRNTGELFF.

The rearrangement links TRBV4-3 to TRBJ1-3; 10 bases align to TRBD1. The CDR3 totals 16 residues. V shed 4 bases, J shed 4 bases, and the junction held 7 bases outside the gene matches. CDR1 and CDR2 from the germline V gene are LGHNA and YSLEER. The CDR3 sequence is CASSPGGTGVGNTIYF. The DNA of the CDR3 is TGCGCCAGCAGCCCAGGCGGGACAGGGGTCGGAAACACCATATATTTT.

This clone was counted only a few times. The chain links TRBV27 to TRBJ1-2, with D perhaps TRBD1 (6 bases). CDR3 size: 15 residues. V gave up 0 bases and J gave up 4 bases, with 12 bases separating them. Germline-derived CDR1 and CDR2 are MNHEY and SMNVEV (reference sequence). CDR3 in amino acids: CASSLSRSGAYGYTF. The CDR3 DNA sequence: TGTGCCAGCAGTTTATCGAGGTCAGGGGCCTATGGCTACACCTTC.

The chain links TRBV4-1 to TRBJ1-3; weak D call: TRBD1 (6 bases). This CDR3 comprises 15 residues. Per germline, CDR1 MGHRA and CDR2 YSYEKL. The V and J ends lost 0 bases and 3 bases respectively, with 9 bases between them. CDR3: CASSQDRRGGNTIYF. The CDR3 DNA reads TGCGCCAGCAGCCAAGATCGCAGGGGTGGAAACACCATATATTTT.

V usage is TRBV14 and J usage is TRBJ2-1; 7 positions match TRBD1. With V trimmed by 2 bases and J by 4 bases, 17 bases remained unmatched. Germline CDR1 and CDR2: SGHDN and FVKESK. This CDR3 is built from 19 residues. CDR3 region: CASSQHYLIRDSLYNEQFF. As DNA, the CDR3 is TGTGCCAGCAGCCAACATTACCTAATCCGGGACAGCCTATACAATGAGCAGTTCTTC.

The rearrangement uses TRBV20-1 and TRBJ2-1; TRBD2 agrees at 7 bases. Germline V lookup: CDR1 DFQATT, CDR2 SNEGSKA (reference sequence). The CDR3 is made up of 11 amino acids. J gave up 8 bases and V 5 bases, and 3 bases lay outside the gene matches. The CDR3 here is CSAERGDEQFF. CDR3 in DNA: TGCAGTGCTGAGCGGGGCGATGAGCAGTTCTTC.

The V and J genes are TRBV6-1 and TRBJ2-5; D ambiguous. The J call is uncertain, as TRBJ2-7 better fits the DNA end. CDR3 length: 13 amino acids. The germline gives CDR1 MNHNS, CDR2 SASEGT. CDR3: CASSGVSGYEQYF. DNA for the CDR3: TGTGCCAGCAGTGGTGTGTCAGGCTACGAGCAGTACTTC.

The gene calls are TRBV19 and TRBJ2-7; perhaps TRBD2 as D (5 bases). Looked up from germline, CDR1 is LNHDA and CDR2 is SQIVND (reference sequence). The germline V and J ends were trimmed by 8 bases and 2 bases, with 22 bases remaining between them. This CDR3 comprises 16 residues. CDR3 sequence reads: CASPNPNVDFTYEQYF. CDR3 nucleotides: TGTGCCAGTCCAAATCCAAACGTGGACTTTACCTACGAGCAGTACTTC.

The rearrangement links TRBV19 to TRBJ2-5; 11 bases agree with TRBD2. Trimming removed 3 bases from V and 3 bases from J; junction bases left unmatched: 3. Germline CDR1 and CDR2: LNHDA and SQIVND (reference sequence). The CDR3 extends over 15 amino acids. CDR3 region: CASSILAGGKETQYF. For the CDR3, the DNA is TGTGCCAGTAGTATCCTAGCGGGAGGCAAAGAGACCCAGTACTTC.

This clone has only one observation. The CDR3 region is CASSGRDSPVRDEQYF. DNA for the CDR3: TGTGCCAGCAGCGGTAGGGACAGCCCAGTGAGGGACGAGCAGTACTTC. This sequence joins TRBV7-9 and TRBJ2-7; 7 positions match TRBD1. The length of the CDR3 is 16 residues. The germline CDR1 and CDR2 sequences are SEHNR and FQNEAQ (reference sequence). V lost 5 bases and J lost 5; bases outside the gene matches: 15.

The chain combines TRBV28 with TRBJ1-1; D unclear. The CDR3 length is 12 residues. The germline gives CDR1 MDHEN, CDR2 SYDVKM. Trimming cost V 8 bases and J 6 bases, with 13 bases left between them. The chain's CDR3 is CASYTSGAEAFF. CDR3 DNA sequence: TGTGCCAGCTATACCTCAGGCGCTGAAGCTTTCTTT. Looking up the rest from reference TRBV28 and TRBJ1-1 gives the full variable domain: DVKVTQSSRYLVKRTGEKVFLECVQDMDHENMFWYRQDPGLGLRLIYFSYDVKMKEKGDIPEGYSVSREKKERFSLILESASTNQTSMYLCASYTSGAEAFFGQGTRLTVV.

The chain is built from TRBV25-1 and TRBJ1-1; no firm D call. CDR3 size: 13 residues. Germline-derived CDR1 and CDR2 are MGHDK and SYGVNS. V was trimmed by 4 bases and J by 5 bases, leaving 11 bases between them. In DNA form, the CDR3 reads TGTGCCAGCAGTGCCCCGGGTCGAACTGAAGCTTTCTTT. Amino acid sequence: CASSAPGRTEAFF. The whole variable domain, filled in from reference TRBV25-1 and TRBJ1-1, reads EADIYQTPRYLVIGTGKKITLECSQTMGHDKMYWYQQDPGMELHLIHYSYGVNSTEKGDLSSESTVSRIRTEHFPLTLESARPSHTSQYLCASSAPGRTEAFFGQGTRLTVV.

The chain carries TRBV5-6 and TRBJ1-1; unclear D gene. CDR3 length equals 13 residues. V was clipped by 4 bases and J by 6 bases, with 13 bases between them. Per germline, CDR1 SGHDT and CDR2 YYEEEE. The CDR3 here is CASSHLSQAEAFF. CDR3 sequence (DNA): TGTGCCAGCAGCCACCTTTCACAAGCTGAAGCTTTCTTT.

This clone was found a few times. This rearrangement joins TRBV7-9 to TRBJ1-2; TRBD1 might be the D (6 bases). The V end was cut by 6 bases, the J end by 6 bases, with 11 bases between. The CDR3 length is 12 residues. CDR1 is SEHNR, CDR2 FQNEAQ, per germline (reference sequence). CDR3 protein: CASSGRQDGYTF. In DNA, the CDR3 is TGTGCCAGCAGTGGTCGACAGGATGGCTACACCTTC.

This rearrangement joins TRBV9 to TRBJ1-1, with D perhaps matching TRBD1 (6 bases). This CDR3 is built from 16 residues. Germline CDR1 reads SGDLS; CDR2 reads YYNGEE. Trimming shortened V by 3 bases and J by 4 bases, and 19 bases separated the two germline ends. The CDR3 sequence is CASSEPKQGSGTEAFF. The CDR3 DNA sequence: TGTGCCAGCAGCGAACCCAAACAGGGATCGGGCACTGAAGCTTTCTTT.

The V call is TRBV29-1, the J call TRBJ1-1; no reliable D call. This CDR3 comprises 11 residues. Trimming took off 3 bases at V and 1 base at J, with 3 bases between the two ends. The germline CDR1 and CDR2 sequences are SQVTM and ANQGSEA. The CDR3 here is CSVERNTEAFF. DNA for the CDR3: TGCAGCGTTGAGCGGAACACTGAAGCTTTCTTT.

The rearrangement uses TRBV11-2 and TRBJ2-5, with a tentative D call TRBD1 (6 bases). Deletions cut 3 bases from V and 4 bases from J, with 6 bases between. In germline, CDR1 is SGHAT, CDR2 FQNNGV. This CDR3 is built from 12 residues. CDR3 protein: CASSLTGETQYF. The CDR3 DNA is TGTGCCAGCAGCTTGACAGGAGAGACCCAGTACTTC.